These 2 T cell receptor beta chains originate from one sample sequenced in a study of T cells after yellow fever vaccination. TCRdb independently ran MiXCR on the 5' RACE reads; one entry per CDR3 protein. The data contain approximately 300,000 distinct CDR3 sequences, roughly 10% of them singletons. The specimen comprised CD4+ T cells sorted from PBMCs, sampled 45 days after the yellow fever booster vaccination. These receptor sequences come from a man younger than 35 who received the YFV17D yellow fever vaccine.

This clonotype appeared a few times. This chain uses TRBV7-2 with TRBJ2-5; D remains ambiguous. Deletions cut 2 bases from V and 1 base from J, with 14 bases between. Germline V gene data show CDR1 as SGHTA and CDR2 as FQGNSA. The CDR3 totals 16 residues. CDR3 amino acids: CASSLSGGLLQETQYF. The CDR3 bases are TGTGCCAGCAGCTTAAGTGGCGGCCTCCTCCAAGAGACCCAGTACTTC.

This chain joins TRBV5-1 and TRBJ2-1; 8 bases agree with TRBD2. The germline CDR1 and CDR2 sequences are SGHRS and YFSETQ. There are 13 residues in the CDR3. Trimming took 4 bases from V and 13 from J; bases not matched to a gene: 10. Written as DNA, the CDR3 is TGCGCCAGCAGCACCGGGACTAGTACTTTCCAGTTCTTC. This gives the protein CASSTGTSTFQFF.